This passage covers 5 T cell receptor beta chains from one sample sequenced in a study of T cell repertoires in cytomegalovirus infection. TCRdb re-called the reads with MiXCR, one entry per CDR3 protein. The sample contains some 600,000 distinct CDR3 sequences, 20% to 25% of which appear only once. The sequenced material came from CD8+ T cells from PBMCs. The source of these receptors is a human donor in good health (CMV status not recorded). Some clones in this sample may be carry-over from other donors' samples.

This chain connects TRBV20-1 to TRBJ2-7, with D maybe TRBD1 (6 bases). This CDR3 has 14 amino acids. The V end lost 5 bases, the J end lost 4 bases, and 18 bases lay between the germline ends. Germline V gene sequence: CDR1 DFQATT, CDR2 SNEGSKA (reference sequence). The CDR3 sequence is CSAQTGYASYEQYV. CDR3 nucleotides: TGCAGTGCTCAAACAGGGTACGCCTCTTACGAGCAGTACGTC.

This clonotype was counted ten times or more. In DNA, the CDR3 is TGTGCCAGCAGGAGCGGGGGGGCCTTCAATGAGCAGTTCTTC. Translated: CASRSGGAFNEQFF. The gene calls are TRBV6-1 and TRBJ2-1; 10 bases align to TRBD2. The CDR3 loop spans 14 amino acids. Germline lookup yields CDR1 MNHNS and CDR2 SASEGT. Losses at the gene ends were 6 bases for V and 6 bases for J; bases not matched to a gene: 5.

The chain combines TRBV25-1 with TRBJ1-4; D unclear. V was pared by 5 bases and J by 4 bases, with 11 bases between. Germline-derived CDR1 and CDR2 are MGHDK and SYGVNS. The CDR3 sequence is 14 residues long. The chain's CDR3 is CASSHPAYNEKLFF. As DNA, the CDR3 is TGTGCCAGCAGTCATCCCGCCTATAATGAAAAACTGTTTTTT.

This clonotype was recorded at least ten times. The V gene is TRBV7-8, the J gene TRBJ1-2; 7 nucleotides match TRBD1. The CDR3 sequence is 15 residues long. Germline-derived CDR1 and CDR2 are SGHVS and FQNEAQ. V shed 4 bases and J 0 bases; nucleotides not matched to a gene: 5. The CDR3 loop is CASSSGGGANYGYTF. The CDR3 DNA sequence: TGTGCCAGCAGCTCAGGGGGGGGGGCTAACTATGGCTACACCTTC.

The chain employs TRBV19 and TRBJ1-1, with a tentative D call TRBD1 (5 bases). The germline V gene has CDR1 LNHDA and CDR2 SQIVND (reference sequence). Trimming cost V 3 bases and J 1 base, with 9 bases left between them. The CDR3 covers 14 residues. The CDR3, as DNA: TGTGCCAGTAGTATGGGGACGGAGAACACTGAAGCTTTCTTT. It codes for CASSMGTENTEAFF.